This T cell receptor beta chain was profiled in a study of T cells in Graves' hyperthyroidism and ophthalmopathy. Study-level background: The initial diagnosis was the point when peripheral blood was collected, ahead of any treatment. General study findings and limits: Prediction of ophthalmopathy progression came a median around 6.5 months pre-onset.

It was RNA transcripts that yielded the amplified TCR beta CDR3 regions. TCR CDR3 underwent first-round RT-PCR with the HTBI primer set. From the multiplex PCR reads, TCRdb called clonotypes with MiXCR, one entry per CDR3 protein. Among 330,000 or so distinct CDR3 sequences listed, roughly 18% were seen once. The CDR3 totals 16 residues. The V gene's germline CDR1 is SGHTA and CDR2 FQGNSA. With 4 bases removed from V and 1 base from J, the gap between germline ends came to 11 bases. This clonotype was counted at least ten times. Its antigen is still unknown. The sequencing input was blood. This chain connects TRBV7-2 to TRBJ2-6, with D possibly TRBD2 on 6 matching bases. This TCR was sampled from a woman aged 35 to 49 with Graves' ophthalmopathy. CDR3 residues: CASSWRVGSGANVLTF. The CDR3 coding sequence is TGTGCCAGCAGCTGGAGGGTGGGATCTGGGGCCAACGTCCTGACTTTC. Using reference TRBV7-2 and TRBJ2-6 for the parts outside the CDR3, the full variable domain is GAGVSQSPSNKVTEKGKDVELRCDPISGHTALYWYRQSLGQGLEFLIYFQGNSAPDKSGLPSDRFSAERTGGSVSTLTIQRTQQEDSAVYLCASSWRVGSGANVLTFGAGSRLTVL.